This T cell receptor (beta chain) was observed in a study of a mutant IDH1 vaccine in newly diagnosed glioma. Time point defined: baseline, week 1 (first vaccination visit). Indicated treatment: pre-vaccination baseline after standard-of-care therapy. Data came from immunoSEQ multiplex PCR; TCRdb stores just in-frame clones and leaves some out. The sample shows around 60,000 clones, approximately 91% of them seen only once. Germline CDR1 and CDR2: SNHLY and FYNNEI. The germline V and J ends were trimmed by 3 bases and 0 bases, with 4 bases remaining between them. CDR3 length equals 13 residues. V usage is TRBV2 and J usage is TRBJ2-3, with D uncertain. Material: PBMCs, obtained from a glioma patient treated with radiotherapy, temozolomide or both. The receptor was isolated from a man in his fifties with glioma. This CDR3 is CASSDSSTDTQYF. Written as DNA, the CDR3 is TGTGCCAGCAGTGACTCCAGCACAGATACGCAGTATTTT.